This is a list of T cell receptor beta chains from one sample in a study of naive and memory T cell subsets. From the 5' RACE reads, TCRdb called clonotypes with MiXCR, one entry per CDR3 protein. The sample includes approximately 27,000 distinct CDR3 sequences, approximately 22% of them seen just once. All receptors come from a female donor in good health. Both conserved end residues are part of each CDR3. A D gene is named only where the DNA matches it firmly. The size of a clone is reported for some rows only, either as once, few or many, or as a class for expanded clones.

j_gene: TRBJ1-3
abundance: -
d_gene: -
v_gene: TRBV5-6
CDR3aa: CASSSGGNTIYF
CDR3nt: TGTGCCAGCAGCTCGGGGGGAAACACCATATATTTT

j_gene: TRBJ1-2
abundance: many
d_gene: -
v_gene: TRBV6-5
CDR3aa: CASSYLGEHYGYTF
CDR3nt: TGTGCCAGCAGTTACCTGGGGGAGCACTATGGCTACACCTTC

j_gene: TRBJ2-5
abundance: few
d_gene: -
v_gene: TRBV29-1
CDR3aa: CSAWGVQETQYF
CDR3nt: TGCAGCGCGTGGGGGGTCCAAGAGACCCAGTACTTC

j_gene: TRBJ1-1
abundance: -
d_gene: -
v_gene: TRBV7-9
CDR3aa: CASSPVRGGPNTEAFF
CDR3nt: TGTGCCAGCAGCCCGGTGAGGGGAGGGCCGAACACTGAAGCTTTCTTT

j_gene: TRBJ2-7
abundance: -
d_gene: TRBD2
v_gene: TRBV6-6
CDR3aa: CASSPAVGEGTEQYF
CDR3nt: TGTGCCAGCAGTCCGGCGGTAGGGGAGGGAACCGAGCAGTACTTC

j_gene: TRBJ2-5
abundance: many
d_gene: -
v_gene: TRBV29-1
CDR3aa: CSVEVDTQETQYF
CDR3nt: TGCAGCGTTGAAGTTGACACCCAAGAGACCCAGTACTTC

j_gene: TRBJ2-3
abundance: medium-sized
d_gene: -
v_gene: TRBV6-5
CDR3aa: CASTQSWGYADTQYF
CDR3nt: TGTGCCAGCACCCAATCGTGGGGGTACGCAGATACGCAGTATTTT

j_gene: TRBJ2-1
abundance: few
d_gene: -
v_gene: TRBV5-4
CDR3aa: CASSFGGATYNEQFF
CDR3nt: TGTGCCAGCAGCTTTGGCGGGGCGACCTACAATGAGCAGTTCTTC

j_gene: TRBJ1-2
abundance: few
d_gene: TRBD1
v_gene: TRBV6-6
CDR3aa: CASSTGQGGYGYTF
CDR3nt: TGTGCCAGCAGCACGGGACAGGGTGGCTATGGCTACACCTTC

j_gene: TRBJ2-3
abundance: -
d_gene: TRBD2
v_gene: TRBV10-3
CDR3aa: CAISESPGLAGTDTQYF
CDR3nt: TGTGCCATCAGTGAGTCACCGGGACTAGCTGGGACAGATACGCAGTATTTT

j_gene: TRBJ2-3
abundance: -
d_gene: -
v_gene: TRBV10-1
CDR3aa: CASSESTDTQYF
CDR3nt: TGCGCCAGCAGTGAGTCGACGGATACGCAGTATTTT

j_gene: TRBJ2-3
abundance: -
d_gene: -
v_gene: TRBV20-1
CDR3aa: CSARVTGPYPDTQYF
CDR3nt: TGCAGTGCTAGAGTAACGGGGCCATACCCAGATACGCAGTATTTT

j_gene: TRBJ2-7
abundance: -
d_gene: -
v_gene: TRBV6-5
CDR3aa: CASSYSPPGSNEQYF
CDR3nt: TGTGCCAGCAGTTACTCGCCGCCGGGCAGCAACGAGCAGTACTTC

j_gene: TRBJ2-1
abundance: -
d_gene: -
v_gene: TRBV7-9
CDR3aa: CASLPPLGNEQFF
CDR3nt: TGTGCCAGCCTGCCGCCTCTCGGCAATGAGCAGTTCTTC

j_gene: TRBJ1-2
abundance: medium-sized
d_gene: TRBD1
v_gene: TRBV15
CDR3aa: CATSRGSQGAYGYTF
CDR3nt: TGTGCCACCAGCAGAGGATCACAGGGGGCATATGGCTACACCTTC

j_gene: TRBJ1-1
abundance: medium-sized
d_gene: -
v_gene: TRBV27
CDR3aa: CASSVTQGTGEAFF
CDR3nt: TGTGCCAGCAGTGTCACACAGGGTACGGGGGAAGCTTTCTTT

j_gene: TRBJ2-1
abundance: many
d_gene: -
v_gene: TRBV29-1
CDR3aa: CSVAEYEQFF
CDR3nt: TGCAGCGTTGCAGAGTATGAGCAGTTCTTC

j_gene: TRBJ2-6
abundance: many
d_gene: -
v_gene: TRBV6-4
CDR3aa: CASSAWGSGANVLTF
CDR3nt: TGTGCCAGCAGTGCCTGGGGCTCTGGGGCCAACGTCCTGACTTTC

j_gene: TRBJ2-3
abundance: many
d_gene: -
v_gene: TRBV20-1
CDR3aa: CSAQGGGRDTQYF
CDR3nt: TGCAGTGCACAAGGCGGGGGCCGAGATACGCAGTATTTT

j_gene: TRBJ2-4
abundance: few
d_gene: TRBD2
v_gene: TRBV20-1
CDR3aa: CSAPRGSGSSNIQYF
CDR3nt: TGCAGTGCTCCCCGGGGTAGCGGGAGTTCGAACATTCAGTACTTC

j_gene: TRBJ2-7
abundance: -
d_gene: TRBD2
v_gene: TRBV7-2
CDR3aa: CASSLAEPYEQYF
CDR3nt: TGTGCCAGCAGCCTAGCGGAACCCTACGAGCAGTACTTC

j_gene: TRBJ2-1
abundance: medium-sized
d_gene: -
v_gene: TRBV28
CDR3aa: CASSLAKERYHNEQFF
CDR3nt: TGTGCCAGCAGTTTAGCCAAGGAGCGGTACCACAATGAGCAGTTCTTC

j_gene: TRBJ1-1
abundance: medium-sized
d_gene: -
v_gene: TRBV19
CDR3aa: CASSMWGGSYAEAFF
CDR3nt: TGTGCCAGTAGTATGTGGGGGGGATCCTACGCTGAAGCTTTCTTT

j_gene: TRBJ1-2
abundance: -
d_gene: -
v_gene: TRBV20-1
CDR3aa: CSARDQRGIIGYTF
CDR3nt: TGCAGTGCTAGAGATCAGCGGGGGATAATAGGCTACACCTTC

j_gene: TRBJ1-2
abundance: many
d_gene: -
v_gene: TRBV19
CDR3aa: CASRLETGRYTF
CDR3nt: TGTGCCAGTAGGCTCGAAACAGGGCGCTACACCTTC

j_gene: TRBJ2-1
abundance: -
d_gene: -
v_gene: TRBV5-1
CDR3aa: CASTLAGSYNEQFF
CDR3nt: TGCGCCAGCACCTTAGCAGGCTCCTACAATGAGCAGTTCTTC

j_gene: TRBJ2-1
abundance: -
d_gene: -
v_gene: TRBV20-1
CDR3aa: CSAPLGNEQFF
CDR3nt: TGCAGTGCTCCTCTCGGCAATGAGCAGTTCTTC

j_gene: TRBJ1-1
abundance: -
d_gene: -
v_gene: TRBV11-2
CDR3aa: CASSSPQGLLNTEAFF
CDR3nt: TGTGCCAGCAGCTCCCCACAGGGACTACTGAACACTGAAGCTTTCTTT

j_gene: TRBJ1-2
abundance: -
d_gene: TRBD1
v_gene: TRBV6-5
CDR3aa: CASSSLSAGGSYGYTF
CDR3nt: TGTGCCAGCAGTTCTCTCTCGGCAGGGGGTAGCTATGGCTACACCTTC

j_gene: TRBJ2-1
abundance: -
d_gene: -
v_gene: TRBV5-1
CDR3aa: CASSLFQGGSSYNEQFF
CDR3nt: TGCGCCAGCAGCTTGTTTCAGGGGGGGAGCTCCTACAATGAGCAGTTCTTC

j_gene: TRBJ2-7
abundance: many
d_gene: TRBD1
v_gene: TRBV6-5
CDR3aa: CASSGTGLHYEQYF
CDR3nt: TGTGCCAGCAGCGGGACAGGTTTACACTACGAGCAGTACTTC

j_gene: TRBJ2-1
abundance: many
d_gene: -
v_gene: TRBV4-3
CDR3aa: CASSQEGTSYNEQFF
CDR3nt: TGCGCCAGCAGCCAAGAGGGCACTAGCTACAATGAGCAGTTCTTC

j_gene: TRBJ2-3
abundance: few
d_gene: -
v_gene: TRBV6-5
CDR3aa: CASSSAGDTQYF
CDR3nt: TGTGCCAGCAGTTCAGCAGGGGATACGCAGTATTTT

j_gene: TRBJ2-7
abundance: few
d_gene: -
v_gene: TRBV5-4
CDR3aa: CASSLESTEQYF
CDR3nt: TGTGCCAGCAGCTTGGAGTCCACCGAGCAGTACTTC

j_gene: TRBJ2-6
abundance: -
d_gene: -
v_gene: TRBV6-2/TRBV6-3
CDR3aa: CASRGAGANVLTF
CDR3nt: TGTGCCAGCAGGGGAGCTGGGGCCAACGTCCTGACTTTC

j_gene: TRBJ1-5
abundance: medium-sized
d_gene: -
v_gene: TRBV30
CDR3aa: CAWSPPDSRSNQPQHF
CDR3nt: TGTGCCTGGAGTCCCCCGGACAGTCGGAGCAATCAGCCCCAGCATTTT

j_gene: TRBJ2-1
abundance: few
d_gene: -
v_gene: TRBV29-1
CDR3aa: CSVEGYGNSYNEQFF
CDR3nt: TGCAGCGTTGAAGGTTACGGGAACTCCTACAATGAGCAGTTCTTC

j_gene: TRBJ2-7
abundance: medium-sized
d_gene: -
v_gene: TRBV30
CDR3aa: CAWSVRAWAGIGYEQYF
CDR3nt: TGTGCCTGGAGTGTAAGGGCGTGGGCAGGGATCGGTTACGAGCAGTACTTC

j_gene: TRBJ2-3
abundance: many
d_gene: TRBD2
v_gene: TRBV6-4
CDR3aa: CASSESSSGGADTQYF
CDR3nt: TGTGCCAGCAGTGAGAGTTCTAGCGGGGGGGCAGATACGCAGTATTTT

j_gene: TRBJ2-1
abundance: -
d_gene: TRBD1
v_gene: TRBV13
CDR3aa: CASSSSTGGNEQFF
CDR3nt: TGTGCCAGCAGCTCCTCGACAGGGGGGAATGAGCAGTTCTTC

j_gene: TRBJ1-2
abundance: -
d_gene: -
v_gene: TRBV29-1
CDR3aa: CSVEDMGGDYGYTF
CDR3nt: TGCAGCGTTGAAGATATGGGGGGTGACTATGGCTACACCTTC